This TCR beta chain was sequenced in a study of CD8 T cells in Susac syndrome. General study points: The study acknowledged a relatively small number of individuals in its TCR sequencing and HLA analysis.

TCR beta from blood CD8+ and CD4+ T cells was sequenced. Treatment-naive patients with stable or active relapsing-remitting disease were the multiple sclerosis controls. Through negative isolation, CD4+ and CD8+ T cells were obtained, while TEMRA cells were enriched using FACS. Concerning this clonotype: The target antigen is unknown.

With random hexamers, about 0.45 to 1 ug RNA was reverse transcribed. TCRdb independently ran MiXCR on the immunoSEQ multiplex PCR reads; one entry per CDR3 protein. The sample has tens of thousands of distinct CDR3 sequences; nearly 96% are singletons. This CDR3 is 13 amino acids long. V was clipped by 5 bases and J by 10 bases; unmatched bases: 8. Germline assignment: CDR1 SGHTA and CDR2 FQGNSA. The sequencing sample was made of CD4+ T cells from PBMCs. The sequence was obtained from a human donor with multiple sclerosis. The chain recombines TRBV7-2 with TRBJ2-1; 7 bases match TRBD1. For the CDR3, the DNA is TGTGCCAGCAGCATCCCAGGGGGTTGGGAGCAGTTCTTC. This translates into CASSIPGGWEQFF. Full variable domain (remainder filled in from reference TRBV7-2 and TRBJ2-1): GAGVSQSPSNKVTEKGKDVELRCDPISGHTALYWYRQSLGQGLEFLIYFQGNSAPDKSGLPSDRFSAERTGGSVSTLTIQRTQQEDSAVYLCASSIPGGWEQFFGPGTRLTVL.